This record covers a single TCR beta chain. The target of this receptor is not known. No clone much larger than this one lies a single base away; base qualities are absent. At the DNA level, this CDR3 is encoded by other sequences in the same sample as well. The sample comes from a study of blood T cell repertoires in COVID-19 (dated by TCRdb to 2019 to 2021). In terms of the full investigation: The collaborator samples originated in the United States, Italy and Spain and spanned the acute and convalescent phases of COVID-19. The material from the prospective study consisted of cDNA or gDNA derived from T cells, B-cell-depleted T cells, or PBMCs. Subjects who had been exposed to COVID-19, were actively infected with it, or had recovered from it provided the deeply sampled blood TCRbeta repertoires that made up the dataset. The repertoires were released in a freely available public database intended as a resource for research on the immune response to SARS-CoV-2. Samples were obtained from the ongoing ImmuneRACE study (first 160 participants) and from about 1,300 subjects provided by 6 global collaborators. Sample metadata almost always included a de-identified subject ID, COVID-19 status, age in years and sex. Where available, HLA class I and class II types were taken from metadata supplied by the sample provider and were not determined by assay-based typing. The research as a whole found: The quantity of clinical and demographic metadata differed by source and by participant and was supplied without curation.

Based on the germline V gene, the CDR1 and CDR2 sequences are MGHDK and SYGVNS. The V and J ends are trimmed by 8 bases and 2 bases, leaving 10 bases between them. The CDR3 starts with the cysteine, ends with the phenylalanine, and has 13 residues. Only the CDR3 portion is preserved as DNA: 39 bases, with reading frame beginning at the first base. At one collaborating source in Seattle, patients were enrolled during active infection and were followed longitudinally through the course of disease. Whole blood was collected in K2EDTA tubes by collaborating institutions according to the institutions' own protocols. Collaborator samples were shipped for TCRbeta analysis as frozen whole blood, isolated PBMCs, or DNA extracted from either sample type. TCRbeta CDR3 regions were amplified from genomic DNA by means of the immunoSEQ Assay, a bias-controlled multiplex PCR. Per the original workflow: The number of nucleated cells in each sample was estimated from the amplification of reference gene primers within the assay. Sequence reads were collapsed and filtered to measure the absolute abundance of every unique TCRbeta CDR3 rearrangement. For each sample, productive Simpson clonality was calculated as the square root of Simpson's diversity index over productive rearrangements. Here the immuneACCESS table is served through TCRdb, limited to in-frame sequences with V and J called. Missing clones are a known gap in these copies; in checked studies unresolved V genes cover under half, and the rest lacks a known reason. V and J calls and clone size come straight from that table; D and trimming were deduced from the DNA. This sample has 300,000 or so clones in its table, and about nine tenths of those were observed once. Of the sample, 2.9% is held by the ten largest clones.

This TCR derives from a woman aged 30 to 39 with COVID-19, enrolled during active disease. The sequenced sample consisted of peripheral blood. The chain employs TRBV25-1 and TRBJ1-3; TRBD1 could be the D gene, as 5 bases match. The DNA sequence reads TGTGCCAGCTCCCAGGGCGCTGGAAACACCATATATTTT. This codes for CASSQGAGNTIYF.